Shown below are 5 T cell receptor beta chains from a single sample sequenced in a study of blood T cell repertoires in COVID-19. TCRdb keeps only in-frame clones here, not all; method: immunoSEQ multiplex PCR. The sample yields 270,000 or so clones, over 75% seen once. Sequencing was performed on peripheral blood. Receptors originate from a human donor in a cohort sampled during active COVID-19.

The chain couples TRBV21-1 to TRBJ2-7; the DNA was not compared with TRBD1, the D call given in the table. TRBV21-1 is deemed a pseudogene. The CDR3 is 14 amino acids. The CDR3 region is CACNPDRVDYEQYF. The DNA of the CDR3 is TGTGCCTGCAACCCCGACAGGGTCGACTACGAGCAGTACTTC.

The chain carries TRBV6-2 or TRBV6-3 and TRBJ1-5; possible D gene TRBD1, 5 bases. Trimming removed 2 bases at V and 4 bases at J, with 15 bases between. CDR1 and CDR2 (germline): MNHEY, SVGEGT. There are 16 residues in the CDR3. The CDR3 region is CASSYGGRGDNQPQHF. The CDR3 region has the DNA TGTGCCAGCAGTTACGGTGGGAGGGGAGATAATCAGCCCCAGCATTTT.

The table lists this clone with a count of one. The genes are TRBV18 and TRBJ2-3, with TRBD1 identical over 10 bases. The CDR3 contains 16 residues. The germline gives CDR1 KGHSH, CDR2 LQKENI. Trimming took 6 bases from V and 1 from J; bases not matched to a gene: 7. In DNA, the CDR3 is TGTGCCAGCTCCCTAACCGGGACAGGGGGCACAGATACGCAGTATTTT. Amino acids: CASSLTGTGGTDTQYF.

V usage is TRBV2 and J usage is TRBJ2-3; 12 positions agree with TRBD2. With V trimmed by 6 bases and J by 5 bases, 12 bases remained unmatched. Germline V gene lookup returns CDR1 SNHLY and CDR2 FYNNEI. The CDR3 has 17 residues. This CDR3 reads CASSDQRTSGILDTQYF. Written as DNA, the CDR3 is TGTGCCAGCAGCGACCAGAGGACTAGCGGGATCTTAGATACGCAGTATTTT.

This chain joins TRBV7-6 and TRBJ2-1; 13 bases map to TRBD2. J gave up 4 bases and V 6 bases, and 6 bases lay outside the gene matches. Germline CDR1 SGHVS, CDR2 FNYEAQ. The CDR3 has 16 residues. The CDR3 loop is CASSGLAGVSYNEQFF. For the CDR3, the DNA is TGTGCCAGCAGTGGACTAGCGGGAGTCTCTTACAATGAGCAGTTCTTC.